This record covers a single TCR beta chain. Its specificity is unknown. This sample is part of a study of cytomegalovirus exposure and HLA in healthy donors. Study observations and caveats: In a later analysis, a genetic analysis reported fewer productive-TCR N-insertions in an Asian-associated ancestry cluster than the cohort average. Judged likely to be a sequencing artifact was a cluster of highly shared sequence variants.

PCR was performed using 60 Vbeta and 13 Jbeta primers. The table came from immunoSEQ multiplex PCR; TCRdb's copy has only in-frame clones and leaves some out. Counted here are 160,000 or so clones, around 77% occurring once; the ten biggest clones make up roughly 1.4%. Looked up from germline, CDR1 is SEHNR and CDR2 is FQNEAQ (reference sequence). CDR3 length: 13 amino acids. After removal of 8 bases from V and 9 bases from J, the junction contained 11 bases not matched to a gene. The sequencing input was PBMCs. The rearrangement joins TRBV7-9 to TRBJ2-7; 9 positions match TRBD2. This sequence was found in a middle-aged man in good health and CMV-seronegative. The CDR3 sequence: CASGEIAGAGQYF. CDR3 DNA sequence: TGTGCCAGCGGGGAGATAGCGGGAGCCGGGCAGTACTTC.